Listed below are T cell receptor beta chains from one sample, sequenced in a study of cytomegalovirus exposure and HLA in healthy donors. This table comes from immunoSEQ multiplex PCR, and its TCRdb copy is limited to in-frame clones, with some not included. The table has approximately 140,000 clones, 82% seen once. The sample taken for sequencing was PBMCs. These receptor sequences come from a male donor in good health and CMV-seronegative. Both conserved end residues are part of each CDR3. Each record gives: V gene, clone size, D gene, J gene, CDR3 DNA, CDR3 protein. The D gene is left open where the match is weak. Where a row states a size, it is once, few, many or the class of an expanded clone; other rows omit it.

TRBV7-9	.	.	TRBJ1-1	TGTGCCAGCAGCTCACTAGAATGGATCCATTTCTTT	CASSSLEWIHFF
TRBV28	.	.	TRBJ1-3	TGTGCCAGCAGTTTGTCAAGGAGGGTGGGAAACACCATATATTTT	CASSLSRRVGNTIYF
TRBV7-8	.	TRBD2	TRBJ2-7	TGTGCCAGCAGCCGCACTAGCGGATCCTACGAGCAGTACTTC	CASSRTSGSYEQYF
TRBV4-3	.	.	TRBJ2-5	TGCGCCAGCAGAAGGACATCGGTAGGAGTAGAGACCCAGTACTTC	CASRRTSVGVETQYF
TRBV5-6	.	TRBD1	TRBJ1-3	TGTGCCAGCGGGACTACGACAGGGGCCGGAAACACCATATATTTT	CASGTTTGAGNTIYF
TRBV7-3	once	TRBD2	TRBJ2-1	TGTGCCAGCAGCCGAACGGGGGGTGAGCAGTTCTTC	CASSRTGGEQFF
TRBV9	once	TRBD2	TRBJ2-5	TGTGCCAGCAGCGTCTCTAGCGGGATCCAAGAGACCCAGTACTTC	CASSVSSGIQETQYF
TRBV27	once	.	TRBJ2-1	TGTGCCAGCAGTGCCAGTATTTCCCTTTCATCCTACAATGAGCAGTTCTTC	CASSASISLSSYNEQFF
TRBV9	.	TRBD2	TRBJ2-3	TGTGCCAGCAGCCTACGGACTAGCGGGACAGACACAGATACGCAGTATTTT	CASSLRTSGTDTDTQYF
TRBV10-3	.	.	TRBJ1-1	TGTGCCATCAGTGAGTCGGGGGGGCGGTGGACTGAAGCTTTCTTT	CAISESGGRWTEAFF
TRBV30	.	.	TRBJ1-1	TGTGCCTGGAGTGTCCGGCGGGGGGAAGGAGCTTTCTTT	CAWSVRRGEGAFF
TRBV27	.	.	TRBJ1-3	TGTGCCAGCAGTGAGGCGGGTAATGGAAACACCATATATTTT	CASSEAGNGNTIYF
TRBV4-3	.	TRBD2	TRBJ2-3	TGCGCCAGCAGCCAGGAAGCGGGGTTATCGGATACGCAGTATTTT	CASSQEAGLSDTQYF
TRBV5-1	few	.	TRBJ1-1	TGCGCCAGCAGCGAGTCGAGAACAGGGACTGAAGCTTTCTTT	CASSESRTGTEAFF
TRBV18	.	.	TRBJ1-5	TGTGCCAGCTCGGGGCAGCCCAATCAGCCCCAGCATTTT	CASSGQPNQPQHF
TRBV7-9	.	TRBD2	TRBJ2-7	TGTGCCAGCAGCTTAGCTCCACTAGCGGGAAACTACGAGCAGTACTTC	CASSLAPLAGNYEQYF
TRBV5-1	.	TRBD2	TRBJ2-5	TGCGCCAGCAGGTCTTCAGCGGGAGGGCCAGAAGAGACCCAGTACTTC	CASRSSAGGPEETQYF
TRBV5-6	.	.	TRBJ1-1	TGTGCCAGCAGCTTTCGGGGCGGGGGCACTGAAGCTTTCTTT	CASSFRGGGTEAFF
TRBV7-2	few	.	TRBJ2-3	TGTGCCAGCAGCTTAGGCGTCGGTTTGGATACGCAGTATTTT	CASSLGVGLDTQYF
TRBV10-3	few	TRBD2	TRBJ2-3	TGTGCCTCCCACCAGCGGGAGACAGATACGCAGTATTTT	CASHQRETDTQYF
TRBV2	.	.	TRBJ2-7	TGTGCCAGCAGTGATGAACCCTGGAGCGAGCAGTACTTC	CASSDEPWSEQYF
TRBV11-2	.	.	TRBJ1-3	TGTGCCAGCAGCTTAGCGGGGGGTTTCTCTGGAAACACCATATATTTT	CASSLAGGFSGNTIYF
TRBV30	.	.	TRBJ1-2	TGTGCCTGGATGGTTCCTCATCGAGGTGGCTACACCTTC	CAWMVPHRGGYTF
TRBV13	.	TRBD2	TRBJ2-7	TGTGCCAGCAGCTTGAGGCGGGAGGGGTATTACGAGCAGTACTTC	CASSLRREGYYEQYF
TRBV19	.	TRBD1	TRBJ2-7	TGTGCCAGTAGTATCGGGACAGGCCTCTACGAGCAGTACTTC	CASSIGTGLYEQYF
TRBV19	.	.	TRBJ2-7	TGTGCCAGTAGCCCCTTTGGGTGGGGCGGCTACGAGCAGTACTTC	CASSPFGWGGYEQYF
TRBV28	.	.	TRBJ2-1	TGTGCCAGCAGTACCCCGACAGCGCATGAGCAGTTCTTC	CASSTPTAHEQFF
TRBV18	.	.	TRBJ2-3	TGTGCCAGCTCCTCGTCAATCGGGGTACAAGATACGCAGTATTTT	CASSSSIGVQDTQYF
TRBV6-1	.	.	TRBJ2-2	TGTGCCAGCTTCTTGGGCCTACCTTCGGGGGAGCTGTTTTTT	CASFLGLPSGELFF
TRBV5-5	.	.	TRBJ2-3	TGTGCCAGCAGCTTGATAGGCAGGGCGGCAGATACGCAGTATTTT	CASSLIGRAADTQYF
TRBV27	.	.	TRBJ1-1	TGTGCCAGCAGTTTAAGTTCGGGGGGAAACACTGAAGCTTTCTTT	CASSLSSGGNTEAFF
TRBV18	.	TRBD1	TRBJ2-5	TGTGCCAGCTCACCGGGGACAGGTCAAGAGACCCAGTACTTC	CASSPGTGQETQYF
TRBV4-3	few	TRBD1	TRBJ1-2	TGCGCCAGCAGCCGAGGACAGGGGGCGCATGGCTACACCTTC	CASSRGQGAHGYTF
TRBV2	few	TRBD1	TRBJ2-7	TGTGCCAGCGGACGGGACAGGGCCTACGAGCAGTACTTC	CASGRDRAYEQYF
TRBV7-8	.	.	TRBJ2-5	TGTGCCAGCACCCGACCCGACAGGCTGAGGGCCCGTAGAGAGACCCAGTACTTC	CASTRPDRLRARRETQYF
TRBV15	.	TRBD1	TRBJ1-5	TGTGCCACCAGCCCACAGGGGAATCAGCCCCAGCATTTT	CATSPQGNQPQHF
TRBV11-2	.	.	TRBJ2-5	TGTGCCAGCAGCTTAGATAGTGAGACCCAGTACTTC	CASSLDSETQYF
TRBV30	.	.	TRBJ2-1	TGTGCCTGGAGTCTGTCTAATGAGCAGTTCTTC	CAWSLSNEQFF
TRBV18	.	.	TRBJ2-7	TGTGCCAGCTCCCCGCGGTGGTCTGGGTCCTACGAGCAGTACTTC	CASSPRWSGSYEQYF
TRBV11-2	.	.	TRBJ2-1	TGTGCCAGCAGCTTAGGGCAGGGGTACAATGAGCAGTTCTTC	CASSLGQGYNEQFF
TRBV25-1	.	TRBD2	TRBJ2-1	TGTGTCAGCACAGCGGGAGCCTACAATGAGCAGTTCTTC	CVSTAGAYNEQFF
TRBV5-1	.	TRBD1	TRBJ2-2	TGCGCCAGCACGAGAACCCAGGGGGCGAGCGGGGAGCTGTTTTTT	CASTRTQGASGELFF